This T cell receptor beta chain was documented in a study of blood T cell repertoires in COVID-19. Using immunoSEQ multiplex PCR, the repertoire was profiled, and TCRdb retains in-frame clones only, with some absent. Of fewer than 350,000 clones listed, about 90% are singletons. V was shortened by 2 bases and J by 0 bases, with 4 bases between the two germline ends. Germline V lookup: CDR1 SGHDN, CDR2 FVKESK. The CDR3 extends over 13 amino acids. The source is a young woman with acute COVID-19. The specimen was PBMCs or T cells enriched from blood (not recorded which). This chain connects TRBV14 to TRBJ1-1; D is unresolved. The CDR3 loop is CASSQYLNTEAFF. CDR3 in DNA: TGTGCCAGCAGCCAATATTTGAACACTGAAGCTTTCTTT.